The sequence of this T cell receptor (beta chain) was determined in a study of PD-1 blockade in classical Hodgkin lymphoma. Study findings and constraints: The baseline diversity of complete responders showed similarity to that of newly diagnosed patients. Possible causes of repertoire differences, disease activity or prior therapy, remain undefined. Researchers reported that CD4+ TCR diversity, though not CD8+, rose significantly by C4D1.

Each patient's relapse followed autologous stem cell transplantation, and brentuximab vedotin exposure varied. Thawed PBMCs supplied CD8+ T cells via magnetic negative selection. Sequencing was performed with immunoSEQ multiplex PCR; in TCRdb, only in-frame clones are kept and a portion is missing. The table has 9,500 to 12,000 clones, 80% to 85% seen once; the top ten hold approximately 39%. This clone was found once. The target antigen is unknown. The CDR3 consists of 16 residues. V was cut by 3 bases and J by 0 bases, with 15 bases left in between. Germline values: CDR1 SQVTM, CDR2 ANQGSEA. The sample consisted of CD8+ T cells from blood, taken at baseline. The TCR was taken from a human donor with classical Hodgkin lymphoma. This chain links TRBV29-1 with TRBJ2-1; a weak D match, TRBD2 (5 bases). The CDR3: CSVDGPDGSSYNEQFF. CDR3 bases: TGCAGCGTTGACGGCCCGGATGGGAGCTCCTACAATGAGCAGTTCTTC.